Below, 10 T cell receptor beta chains from the same sample are listed, as sequenced in a study of T-cell reconstitution after alpha-beta-depleted transplantation in children. It was with unique molecular identifiers that the TCRbeta library was prepared. TCRdb fed the PCR reads into MiXCR, producing one record per CDR3 protein. Of more than 550,000 distinct CDR3 sequences in the sample, about 10% were seen once. This sample comprised PBMCs from the stem cell graft donor, obtained from the stem cell graft. These receptors all come from a human donor who donated a stem cell graft to a child with acute myeloid leukemia.

This clonotype appeared a few times. The rearrangement joins TRBV20-1 to TRBJ1-4, with TRBD1 matching 9 bases. The CDR3 contains 19 residues. Losses at the gene ends were 6 bases for V and 0 bases for J; bases not matched to a gene: 17. Germline CDR1 reads DFQATT; CDR2 reads SNEGSKA (reference sequence). This CDR3 reads CSARRQGGPNVATNEKLFF. CDR3 nucleotides: TGCAGTGCCAGGAGACAGGGGGGACCGAACGTTGCAACTAATGAAAAACTGTTTTTT.

This clonotype has only a few counts. J is TRBJ2-4 and V is TRBV7-3, with D perhaps matching TRBD1 (6 bases). CDR1 and CDR2 from the germline V gene are SGHTA and FQGTGA. Trimming cost V 5 bases and J 0 bases, with 23 bases left between them. The CDR3 consists of 19 residues. DNA of the CDR3: TGTGCCAGCAGCCTCTATGAACAGGGTCGAGCCCTAGCCAAAAACATTCAGTACTTC. Amino acid sequence: CASSLYEQGRALAKNIQYF.

This chain joins TRBV4-3 and TRBJ2-1; 12 nucleotides line up with TRBD2. CDR3 length: 18 amino acids. Germline-derived CDR1 and CDR2 are LGHNA and YSLEER. The ends lost 0 bases at V and 4 bases at J; junction bases unmatched: 7. The CDR3 DNA follows: TGCGCCAGCAGCCAAGATGGGGGACTAGCGGGCGGATACAATGAGCAGTTCTTC. Its protein product is CASSQDGGLAGGYNEQFF.

This clonotype was observed a handful of times. This chain joins TRBV4-2 and TRBJ2-1; D is undetermined. CDR1 and CDR2 from the germline V gene are LGHNA and YNFKEQ. This CDR3 comprises 13 residues. V shed 3 bases and J shed 7 bases, with 10 bases lying between them. The CDR3 coding sequence is TGTGCCAGCAGCCATTTCCGGTGGAATGAGCAGTTCTTC. This gives the protein CASSHFRWNEQFF.

This clonotype was recorded a few times. The rearrangement uses TRBV12-3 or TRBV12-4 and TRBJ2-7; D remains ambiguous. This CDR3 contains 14 residues. The V and J ends lost 0 bases and 1 base respectively, with 7 bases between them. The CDR3 loop reads CASSLAAVSYEQYF. The CDR3 nucleotides are TGTGCCAGCAGTTTAGCGGCAGTTTCCTACGAGCAGTACTTC.

The chain combines TRBV12-3 or TRBV12-4 with TRBJ1-6; D is uncertain. CDR3 length equals 13 residues. V was shortened by 3 bases and J by 8 bases, with 8 bases between the two germline ends. CDR3 in DNA: TGTGCCAGCAGTTTGGTTGTGTATTCACCCCTCCACTTT. Encoded protein: CASSLVVYSPLHF.

J is TRBJ2-3 and V is TRBV2, with 9 nucleotides matching TRBD2. The CDR3 contains 18 residues. Germline V gives CDR1 SNHLY, CDR2 FYNNEI. With V trimmed by 8 bases and J by 0 bases, 15 bases remained unmatched. The CDR3: CASCLRGRGGPSTDTQYF. CDR3 DNA sequence: TGTGCCAGCTGCCTAAGGGGGCGGGGGGGACCTAGCACAGATACGCAGTATTTT.

The V and J genes are TRBV11-2 and TRBJ1-1; the D gene is possibly TRBD1 (5 bases). Trimming shortened V by 10 bases and J by 0 bases, and 21 bases separated the two germline ends. The germline V gene has CDR1 SGHAT and CDR2 FQNNGV. This CDR3 has 16 amino acids. Here the CDR3 DNA reads TGTGCCACCCCAGGAGACAGCCCTCCGATGAACACTGAAGCTTTCTTT. Encoded protein: CATPGDSPPMNTEAFF.

In this sample, this clonotype turned up many times. The V call is TRBV20-1, the J call TRBJ2-5; 10 nucleotides align to TRBD1. Germline V lookup: CDR1 DFQATT, CDR2 SNEGSKA (reference sequence). There are 18 residues in the CDR3. V was clipped by 5 bases and J by 7 bases; unmatched bases: 22. CDR3 amino acids: CSARSGTGVVSRDRTQYF. CDR3 nucleotides: TGCAGTGCTCGAAGCGGGACAGGGGTGGTTAGCCGGGACAGGACCCAGTACTTC.

This clonotype was detected only a few times. This chain uses TRBV20-1 with TRBJ2-1; TRBD2 aligns across 11 bases. Germline CDR1 is DFQATT and CDR2 is SNEGSKA (reference sequence). Trimming at V came to 2 bases and at J to 3 bases, leaving 3 bases not matched to a gene. This CDR3 is 15 amino acids long. CDR3: CSARSGTSGYNEQFF. The CDR3 region has the DNA TGCAGTGCTAGATCCGGGACTAGCGGCTACAATGAGCAGTTCTTC.